Sequencing of this T cell receptor (beta chain) was carried out in a study of blood T cell repertoires in COVID-19. Overall study: T cells, B-cell-depleted T cells, or PBMCs provided the cDNA or gDNA that served as material.

This clone was detected only once. Germline CDR1 reads LGHNT; CDR2 reads FRNRAP. Trimming pared 1 base from V and 6 bases from J, leaving 16 bases between. This CDR3 contains 16 residues. Generated by immunoSEQ multiplex PCR, the TCRdb table keeps only in-frame clones and is missing some. The table records about 140,000 clones, over 80% of them present only once. The chain employs TRBV12-5 and TRBJ2-1; unclear D gene. This TCR came from a man aged 60 to 75 with active or convalescent COVID-19. The sample consisted of peripheral blood. DNA of the CDR3: TGTGCTAGTGGTTTGGCCACACACCAGTCAGGCAATGAGCAGTTCTTC. Translated: CASGLATHQSGNEQFF.